This T cell receptor (beta chain) was sequenced during a study of cytomegalovirus exposure and HLA in healthy donors. Study-wide results and caveats: For presence/absence analyses, sequencing depth was assumed to be roughly uniform across donors. In a later analysis, at a false discovery rate of 0.05, over 15,000 TCR beta sequences matched HLA alleles.

Nominal health characterized the donors when sampled, though unrecorded immune exposures were likely. The primer mix had 60 Vbeta and 13 Jbeta primers. Method: immunoSEQ multiplex PCR; TCRdb's copy keeps in-frame clones and lacks some. The repertoire holds 170,000 or so clones, roughly 78% seen once, with 0.6% to 0.7% in the top ten. Remarks on this clone: Antigen specificity is unknown.

Germline values: CDR1 LNHDA, CDR2 SQIVND (reference sequence). V was pared by 5 bases and J by 6 bases, with 23 bases between. The CDR3 totals 17 residues. The origin of this receptor is a boy younger than 18 in good health and CMV-seronegative. The rearrangement uses TRBV19 and TRBJ1-5, with TRBD1 as a possible D gene (6 bases). The sequenced sample consisted of PBMCs. CDR3 in amino acids: CASSANLYRTVSQPQHF. CDR3 coding DNA: TGTGCCAGTAGTGCGAACCTCTATCGGACAGTAAGTCAGCCCCAGCATTTT.